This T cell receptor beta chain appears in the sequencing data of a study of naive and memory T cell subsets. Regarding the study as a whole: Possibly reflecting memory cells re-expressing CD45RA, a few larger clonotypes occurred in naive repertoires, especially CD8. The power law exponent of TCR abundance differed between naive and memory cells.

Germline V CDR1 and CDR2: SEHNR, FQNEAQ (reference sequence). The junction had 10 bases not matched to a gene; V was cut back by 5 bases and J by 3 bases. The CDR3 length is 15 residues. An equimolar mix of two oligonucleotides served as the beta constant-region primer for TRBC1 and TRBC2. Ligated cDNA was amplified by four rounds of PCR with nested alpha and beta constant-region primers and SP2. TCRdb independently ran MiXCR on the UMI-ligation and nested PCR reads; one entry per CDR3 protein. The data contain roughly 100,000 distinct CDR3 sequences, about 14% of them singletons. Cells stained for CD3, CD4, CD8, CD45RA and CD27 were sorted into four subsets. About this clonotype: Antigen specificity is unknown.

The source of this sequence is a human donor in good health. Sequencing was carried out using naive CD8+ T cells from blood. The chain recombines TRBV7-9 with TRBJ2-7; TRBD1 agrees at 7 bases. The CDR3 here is CASSPAGGRDYEQYF. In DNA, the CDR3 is TGTGCCAGCAGCCCGGCAGGGGGTCGCGACTACGAGCAGTACTTC.